These 20 T cell receptor beta chains share one sample of origin, sequenced in a study of spatial heterogeneity in lung cancer. TCRdb ran MiXCR on the 5' RACE reads and lists one entry per CDR3 protein. The table records about 29,000 distinct CDR3 sequences, around 8.4% of them present only once. Time point in this sample: sample taken at primary tumor resection. No cell sorting; template was whole RNA from tumor, lung tissue or PBMC. The sequences come from PBMCs, collected at surgery. These TCRs come from a female donor with early-stage non-small cell lung cancer.

There are many counts of this clonotype. The rearrangement links TRBV19 to TRBJ2-2; D gene unclear. Looked up from germline, CDR1 is LNHDA and CDR2 is SQIVND (reference sequence). V dropped 3 bases and J dropped 7 bases, with 9 bases sitting between them. The CDR3 consists of 13 residues. The CDR3 sequence: CASSMTVYGELFF. CDR3 coding DNA: TGTGCCAGTAGTATGACGGTATACGGGGAGCTGTTTTTT.

The rearrangement links TRBV19 to TRBJ2-1; D is possibly TRBD1 (6 bases). CDR3 size: 17 residues. The germline V and J ends were trimmed by 0 bases and 3 bases, with 15 bases remaining between them. Germline values: CDR1 LNHDA, CDR2 SQIVND (reference sequence). In DNA form, the CDR3 reads TGTGCCAGTAGTATAGATGCGGTGACAGGACGCTACAATGAGCAGTTCTTC. Protein sequence: CASSIDAVTGRYNEQFF.

In this sample, this clonotype turned up many times. The rearrangement uses TRBV25-1 and TRBJ2-1, with D possibly TRBD1 on 5 matching bases. The CDR3 is 15 residues long. The V gene's germline CDR1 is MGHDK and CDR2 SYGVNS. Trimming took off 2 bases at V and 9 bases at J, with 17 bases between the two ends. DNA of the CDR3: TGTGCCAGCAGTGAAGCGACAGCAACCTTTAGTGAGCAGTTCTTC. This encodes CASSEATATFSEQFF.

This clonotype was seen only a few times. The chain has TRBV5-1 and TRBJ1-2; the D gene is possibly TRBD1 (5 bases). The CDR3 covers 14 residues. CDR1 is SGHRS and CDR2 is YFSETQ in the germline V gene. Trimming shortened V by 0 bases and J by 2 bases, and 8 bases separated the two germline ends. CDR3 sequence reads: CASSLGQHNYGYTF. In nucleotides, the CDR3 is TGCGCCAGCAGCTTGGGACAGCACAACTATGGCTACACCTTC.

This clonotype has a count of ten or more. The chain is built from TRBV6-2 or TRBV6-3 and TRBJ2-4; 8 bases fit TRBD2. The germline V gene encodes CDR1 MNHEY and CDR2 SVGEGT. Trimming at V came to 2 bases and at J to 0 bases, leaving 15 bases not matched to a gene. This CDR3 is 20 amino acids long. The CDR3 coding sequence is TGTGCCAGCAGTTACGTCCTAGCGGGCCCATTGGGCGTAGCCAAAAACATTCAGTACTTC. Residues: CASSYVLAGPLGVAKNIQYF.

The genes are TRBV20-1 and TRBJ1-1; TRBD1 matches at 12 bases. With V trimmed by 6 bases and J by 1 base, 9 bases remained unmatched. This CDR3 spans 16 amino acids. The germline V gene encodes CDR1 DFQATT and CDR2 SNEGSKA (reference sequence). The CDR3 is CSANVPGQGANTEAFF. CDR3 DNA sequence: TGCAGTGCGAACGTCCCGGGACAGGGGGCGAACACTGAAGCTTTCTTT.

The genes are TRBV12-3 or TRBV12-4 and TRBJ2-1; TRBD2 matches 7 bases. The CDR3 totals 18 residues. After removal of 2 bases from V and 4 bases from J, the junction contained 14 bases not matched to a gene. CDR3 coding DNA: TGTGCCAGCAGTTTAAAGCCGGACGTAGCGGGTCTGTACAATGAGCAGTTCTTC. Translated, it gives CASSLKPDVAGLYNEQFF.

This clonotype was seen just once. This sequence joins TRBV7-2 and TRBJ2-5; D not resolved. The CDR3 extends over 11 amino acids. CDR1 is SGHTA, CDR2 FQGNSA, per germline. The V gene lost 5 bases and the J gene lost 5 bases, with 6 bases spanning the gap. The CDR3 is CASSNDETQYF. The CDR3, as DNA: TGTGCCAGCAGCAATGATGAGACCCAGTACTTC.

This clonotype was seen only a few times. The chain links TRBV12-3 or TRBV12-4 to TRBJ2-1, with TRBD2 matching 10 bases. Trimming cost V 7 bases and J 7 bases; bases outside gene matches: 7. CDR3 size: 14 residues. This chain's CDR3 is CASTLAGGRNEQFF. DNA of the CDR3: TGTGCCAGCACATTAGCGGGAGGTAGGAATGAGCAGTTCTTC.

This clonotype was picked up many times. The chain uses TRBV7-2 and TRBJ2-2; D is unclear. Between the trimmed V and J ends, which lost 6 bases and 3 bases, there was a span of 11 bases. The CDR3 totals 14 residues. Germline lookup yields CDR1 SGHTA and CDR2 FQGNSA. The CDR3 spells CASRVDWDTGELFF. The CDR3 DNA is TGTGCCAGCAGAGTAGACTGGGACACCGGGGAGCTGTTTTTT.

This clonotype occurred many times. This chain uses TRBV7-8 with TRBJ1-5; the D is unclear. The CDR3 length is 15 residues. Trimming removed 1 base from V and 6 bases from J, with 13 bases in between. Looked up from germline, CDR1 is SGHVS and CDR2 is FQNEAQ. Here the CDR3 reads CASSLERVRVQPQHF. The CDR3 DNA follows: TGTGCCAGCAGCTTAGAAAGGGTTCGCGTTCAGCCCCAGCATTTT.

V is TRBV12-3 or TRBV12-4 and J is TRBJ1-5, with D perhaps matching TRBD1 (5 bases). The V end was cut by 3 bases, the J end by 5 bases, with 8 bases between. The CDR3 has 13 amino acids. This CDR3 reads CASSLAGHQPQHF. The CDR3, as DNA: TGTGCCAGCAGTTTGGCAGGGCATCAGCCCCAGCATTTT.

This clonotype was recorded many times. The rearrangement joins TRBV24-1 to TRBJ1-2; D uncertain. CDR1 and CDR2 (germline): KGHDR, SFDVKD. The CDR3 is 12 amino acids. V was pared by 0 bases and J by 10 bases, with 8 bases between. The CDR3 here is CATSDLGQTYTF. In DNA form, the CDR3 reads TGTGCCACCAGTGATTTGGGGCAGACCTACACCTTC.

Only a few counts were recorded for this clonotype. The chain uses TRBV20-1 and TRBJ1-2; D might be TRBD1 (6 bases). The V gene's germline CDR1 is DFQATT and CDR2 SNEGSKA (reference sequence). The V end lost 5 bases, the J end lost 2 bases, and 15 bases lay between the germline ends. This CDR3 region has 14 residues. CDR3 in amino acids: CSAQKGGSNYGYTF. The CDR3 DNA sequence: TGCAGTGCTCAGAAGGGGGGGTCGAACTATGGCTACACCTTC.

This clonotype was counted ten times or more. This rearrangement joins TRBV18 to TRBJ2-1, with unresolved D. V lost 3 bases and J 3 bases, leaving 15 bases between the germline ends. Germline CDR1 KGHSH, CDR2 LQKENI. The CDR3 runs to 16 residues. The CDR3 region is CASSPELITVYNEQFF. In DNA form, the CDR3 reads TGTGCCAGCTCACCGGAATTGATAACAGTCTACAATGAGCAGTTCTTC. The full variable domain, in which reference TRBV18 and TRBJ2-1 provide the parts outside the CDR3, is NAGVMQNPRHLVRRRGQEARLRCSPMKGHSHVYWYRQLPEEGLKFMVYLQKENIIDESGMPKERFSAEFPKEGPSILRIQQVVRGDSAAYFCASSPELITVYNEQFFGPGTRLTVL.

This chain connects TRBV7-3 to TRBJ2-3; D gene unclear. CDR3 size: 16 residues. Per the germline V gene, CDR1 is SGHTA and CDR2 is FQGTGA. V lost 0 bases and J lost 0, with 10 bases in between. The CDR3 sequence: CASSLTQATSTDTQYF. The DNA of the CDR3 is TGTGCCAGCAGCTTAACCCAGGCCACTAGCACAGATACGCAGTATTTT.

This clonotype was seen ten or more times. The V call is TRBV3-1, the J call TRBJ2-2; maybe TRBD1 (6 bases). Trimming left V 1 base short and J 3 bases short, with 12 bases between. CDR1 and CDR2 (germline): LGHDT, YNNKEL (reference sequence). The CDR3 is 16 amino acids. CDR3 loop: CASSQGTARDTGELFF. The CDR3 region has the DNA TGTGCCAGCAGCCAAGGGACAGCTCGGGACACCGGGGAGCTGTTTTTT.

This clonotype was seen ten or more times. This sequence joins TRBV19 and TRBJ1-2; D might be TRBD1 (6 bases). This CDR3 is 15 amino acids long. CDR1 is LNHDA and CDR2 is SQIVND in the germline V gene (reference sequence). Trimming cost V 5 bases and J 0 bases, with 13 bases left between them. Here the CDR3 reads CASSLNRDTNYGYTF. CDR3 DNA sequence: TGTGCCAGTAGTCTCAACAGGGATACTAACTATGGCTACACCTTC.

This clonotype was detected a few times. The V gene is TRBV28, the J gene TRBJ2-7; 9 bases align to TRBD1. Germline loops: CDR1 MDHEN, CDR2 SYDVKM. The junction had 7 bases not matched to a gene; V was cut back by 5 bases and J by 5 bases. The CDR3 has 14 amino acids. CDR3 sequence reads: CASSPGTGLDEQYF. The DNA for the CDR3 is TGTGCCAGCAGTCCCGGGACAGGGCTGGACGAGCAGTACTTC. Drawing the rest from reference TRBV28 and TRBJ2-7, the complete variable domain is DVKVTQSSRYLVKRTGEKVFLECVQDMDHENMFWYRQDPGLGLRLIYFSYDVKMKEKGDIPEGYSVSREKKERFSLILESASTNQTSMYLCASSPGTGLDEQYFGPGTRLTVT.

This clonotype appeared once. The chain is built from TRBV6-1 and TRBJ2-1; TRBD1 is a possible D gene (6 bases). The V end was cut by 2 bases, the J end by 9 bases, with 11 bases between. The CDR3 totals 13 residues. Germline-derived CDR1 and CDR2 are MNHNS and SASEGT. Written as DNA, the CDR3 is TGTGCCAGCAGTGAATACAGGGTGGGTGAGCAGTTCTTC. Protein sequence: CASSEYRVGEQFF.